This TCR beta chain emerged from a study of post-analysis software for immune sequencing data. As for the study in general: The study covered relapsing-remitting, secondary progressive and progressive-relapsing courses of multiple sclerosis.

Unique-molecular-identifier-tagged TCR beta cDNA libraries were used. Approximately 0.5 million cDNA molecules were recovered from an input of about 0.9 to 10 million T cells. TCRdb fed the PCR reads into MiXCR, producing one record per CDR3 protein. The repertoire holds about 800,000 distinct CDR3 sequences, just under 30% seen once, with roughly 0.53% in the top ten. Study findings and constraints: Strong co-clustering by F measure linked samples that shared a preparation batch. Comparison of patients with controls showed five TRBV segments more frequent in patients, TRBV5-6, TRBV5-1 and TRBV20-1 among them. Significantly lower normalized Chao1 diversity was seen in multiple sclerosis patients than in controls.

Per the germline V gene, CDR1 is LNHNV and CDR2 is YYDKDF (reference sequence). The CDR3 sequence is 17 residues long. V lost 5 bases to trimming and J lost 1 base; unmatched junction nucleotides: 11. Concerning this clonotype itself: Its specificity is unknown.

This TCR came from a girl under 18 with multiple sclerosis. V is TRBV15 and J is TRBJ2-7, with 10 bases that match TRBD2. Sequencing was done on a sample of blood. The CDR3 here is CATSAMGASGRSYEQYF. The DNA of the CDR3 is TGTGCCACCAGCGCTATGGGGGCTAGCGGGAGATCCTACGAGCAGTACTTC.